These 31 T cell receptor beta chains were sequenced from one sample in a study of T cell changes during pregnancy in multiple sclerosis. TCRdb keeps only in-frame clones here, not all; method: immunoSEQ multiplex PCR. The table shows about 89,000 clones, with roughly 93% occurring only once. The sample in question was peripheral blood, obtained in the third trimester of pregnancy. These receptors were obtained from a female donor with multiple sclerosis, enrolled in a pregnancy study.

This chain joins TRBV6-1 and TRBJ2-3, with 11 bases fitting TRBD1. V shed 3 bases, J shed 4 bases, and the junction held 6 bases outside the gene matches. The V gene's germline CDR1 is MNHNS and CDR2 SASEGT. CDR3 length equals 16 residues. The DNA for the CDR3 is TGTGCCAGCAGTGATCACCGGACAGGGGGCGCAGATACGCAGTATTTT. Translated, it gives CASSDHRTGGADTQYF.

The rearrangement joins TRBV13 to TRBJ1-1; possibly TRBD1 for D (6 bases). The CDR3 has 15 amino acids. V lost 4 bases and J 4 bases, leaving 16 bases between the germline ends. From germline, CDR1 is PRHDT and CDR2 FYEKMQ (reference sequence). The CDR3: CASSSQGSGGTEAFF. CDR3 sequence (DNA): TGTGCCAGCAGCTCCCAGGGGTCGGGGGGCACTGAAGCTTTCTTT.

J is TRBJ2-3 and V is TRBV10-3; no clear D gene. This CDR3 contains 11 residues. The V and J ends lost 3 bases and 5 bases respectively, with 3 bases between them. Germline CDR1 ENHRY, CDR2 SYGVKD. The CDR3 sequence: CAISDGDTQYF. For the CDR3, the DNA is TGTGCCATCAGTGACGGAGATACGCAGTATTTT.

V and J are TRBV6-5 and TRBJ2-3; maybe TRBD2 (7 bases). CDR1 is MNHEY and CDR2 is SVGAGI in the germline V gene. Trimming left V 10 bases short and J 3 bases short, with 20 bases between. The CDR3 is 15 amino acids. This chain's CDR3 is CATRRGRARTDTQYF. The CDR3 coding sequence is TGTGCCACCCGAAGGGGGAGGGCCCGTACAGATACGCAGTATTTT.

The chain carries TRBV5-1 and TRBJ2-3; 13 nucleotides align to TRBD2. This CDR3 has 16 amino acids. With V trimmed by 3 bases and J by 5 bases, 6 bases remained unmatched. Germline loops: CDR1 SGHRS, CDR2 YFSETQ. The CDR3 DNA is TGCGCCAGCAGCTCTTACCGGACTAGCGGGAGAGATACGCAGTATTTT. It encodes CASSSYRTSGRDTQYF. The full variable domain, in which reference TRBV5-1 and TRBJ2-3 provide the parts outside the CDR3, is KAGVTQTPRYLIKTRGQQVTLSCSPISGHRSVSWYQQTPGQGLQFLFEYFSETQRNKGNFPGRFSGRQFSNSRSEMNVSTLELGDSALYLCASSSYRTSGRDTQYFGPGTRLTVL.

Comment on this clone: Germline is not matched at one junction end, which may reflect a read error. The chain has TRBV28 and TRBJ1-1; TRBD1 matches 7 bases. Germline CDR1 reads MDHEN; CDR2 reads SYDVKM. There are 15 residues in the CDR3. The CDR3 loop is CASSFPGTVKTEAFF. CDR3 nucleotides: TGTGCCAGCAGTTTCCCCGGGACAGTGAAAACTGAAGCTTTCTTT.

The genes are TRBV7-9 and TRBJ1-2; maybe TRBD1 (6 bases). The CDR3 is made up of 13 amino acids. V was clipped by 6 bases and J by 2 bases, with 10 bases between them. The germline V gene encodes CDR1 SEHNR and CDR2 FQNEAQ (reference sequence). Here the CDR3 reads CASSTTGNYGYTF. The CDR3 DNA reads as TGTGCCAGCAGTACCACAGGGAACTATGGCTACACCTTC.

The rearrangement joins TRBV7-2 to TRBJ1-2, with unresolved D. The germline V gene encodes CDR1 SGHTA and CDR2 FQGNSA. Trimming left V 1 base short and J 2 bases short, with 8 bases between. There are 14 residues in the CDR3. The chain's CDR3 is CASSLDVRNYGYTF. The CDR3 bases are TGTGCCAGCAGCTTAGATGTCAGGAACTATGGCTACACCTTC.

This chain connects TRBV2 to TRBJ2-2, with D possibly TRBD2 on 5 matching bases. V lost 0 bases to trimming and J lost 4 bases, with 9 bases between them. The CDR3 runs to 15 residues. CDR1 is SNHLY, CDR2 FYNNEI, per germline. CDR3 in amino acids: CASSEAGALTGELFF. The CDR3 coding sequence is TGTGCCAGCAGTGAAGCGGGAGCCCTCACCGGGGAGCTGTTTTTT.

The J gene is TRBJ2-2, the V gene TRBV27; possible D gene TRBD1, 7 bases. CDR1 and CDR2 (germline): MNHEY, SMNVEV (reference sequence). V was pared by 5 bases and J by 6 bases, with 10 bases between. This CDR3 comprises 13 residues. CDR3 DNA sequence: TGTGCCAGCAGTGCCAGGGGGGCCGGGGAGCTGTTTTTT. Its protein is CASSARGAGELFF.

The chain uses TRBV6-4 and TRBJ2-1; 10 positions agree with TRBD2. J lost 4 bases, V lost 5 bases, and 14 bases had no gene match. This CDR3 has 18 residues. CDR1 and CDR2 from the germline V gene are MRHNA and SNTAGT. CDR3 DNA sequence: TGTGCCAGCAGTCCCATTCCGGCTAGCGGGGGTTCATACAATGAGCAGTTCTTC. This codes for CASSPIPASGGSYNEQFF.

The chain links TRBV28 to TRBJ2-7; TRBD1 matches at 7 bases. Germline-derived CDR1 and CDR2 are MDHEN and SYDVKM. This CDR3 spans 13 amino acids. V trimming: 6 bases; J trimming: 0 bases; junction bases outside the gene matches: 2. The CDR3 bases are TGTGCCAGCAGAAGGGACAGCTCCTACGAGCAGTACTTC. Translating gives CASRRDSSYEQYF.

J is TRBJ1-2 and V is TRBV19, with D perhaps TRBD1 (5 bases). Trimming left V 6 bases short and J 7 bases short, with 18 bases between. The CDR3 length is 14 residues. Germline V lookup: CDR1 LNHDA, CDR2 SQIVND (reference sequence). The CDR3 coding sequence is TGTGCCAGTAGGAGCGACAGCTCCCAGCCTGGCTACACCTTC. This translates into CASRSDSSQPGYTF.

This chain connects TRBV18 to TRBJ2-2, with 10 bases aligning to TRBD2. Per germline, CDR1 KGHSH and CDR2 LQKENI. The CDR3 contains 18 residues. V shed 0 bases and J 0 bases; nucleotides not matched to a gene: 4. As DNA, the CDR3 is TGTGCCAGCTCACCACCGGGACTAGCGCCCGCGAACACCGGGGAGCTGTTTTTT. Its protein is CASSPPGLAPANTGELFF.

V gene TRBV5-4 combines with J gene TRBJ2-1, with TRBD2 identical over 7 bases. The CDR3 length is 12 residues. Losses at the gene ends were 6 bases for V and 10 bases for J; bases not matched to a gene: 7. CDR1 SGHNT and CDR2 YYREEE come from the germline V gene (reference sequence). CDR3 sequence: CASTSATSEQFF. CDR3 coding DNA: TGTGCCAGCACCTCCGCGACTAGCGAGCAGTTCTTC. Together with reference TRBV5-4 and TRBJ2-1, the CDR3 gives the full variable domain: ETGVTQSPTHLIKTRGQQVTLRCSSQSGHNTVSWYQQALGQGPQFIFQYYREEENGRGNFPPRFSGLQFPNYSSELNVNALELDDSALYLCASTSATSEQFFGPGTRLTVL.

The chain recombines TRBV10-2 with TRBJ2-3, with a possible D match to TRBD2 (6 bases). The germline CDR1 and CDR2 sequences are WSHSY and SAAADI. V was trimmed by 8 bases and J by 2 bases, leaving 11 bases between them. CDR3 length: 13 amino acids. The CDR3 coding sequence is TGCGCCAGCGGGGGGACGGCCACAGATACGCAGTATTTT. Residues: CASGGTATDTQYF.

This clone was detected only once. In DNA, the CDR3 is TGTGCCAGCAGTGAAGGGGACAGGCGGTTAGAGGAGCAGTTCTTC. The encoded protein is CASSEGDRRLEEQFF. The chain employs TRBV6-1 and TRBJ2-1; 8 bases align to TRBD1. J was trimmed by 10 bases and V by 1 base; bases with no gene match: 9. The CDR3 has 15 amino acids. Germline CDR1 MNHNS, CDR2 SASEGT.

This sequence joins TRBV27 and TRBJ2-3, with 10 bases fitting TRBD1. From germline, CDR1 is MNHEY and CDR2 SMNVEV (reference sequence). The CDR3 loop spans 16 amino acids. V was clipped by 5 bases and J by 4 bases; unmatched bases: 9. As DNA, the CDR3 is TGTGCCAGCAGTCCCCGACAGGGGGCCCAGGCAGATACGCAGTATTTT. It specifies CASSPRQGAQADTQYF.

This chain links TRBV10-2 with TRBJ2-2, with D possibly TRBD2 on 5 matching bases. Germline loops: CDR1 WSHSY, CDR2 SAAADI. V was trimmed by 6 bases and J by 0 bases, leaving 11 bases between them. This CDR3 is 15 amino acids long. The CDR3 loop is CASRLAGANTGELFF. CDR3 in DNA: TGCGCCAGCAGGCTAGCAGGCGCGAACACCGGGGAGCTGTTTTTT.

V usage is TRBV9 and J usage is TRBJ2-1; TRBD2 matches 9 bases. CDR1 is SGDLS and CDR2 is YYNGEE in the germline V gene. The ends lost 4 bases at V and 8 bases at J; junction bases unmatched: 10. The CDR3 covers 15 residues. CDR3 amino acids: CASSPGVAGADEQFF. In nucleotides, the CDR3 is TGTGCCAGCAGCCCGGGAGTAGCGGGAGCCGATGAGCAGTTCTTC.

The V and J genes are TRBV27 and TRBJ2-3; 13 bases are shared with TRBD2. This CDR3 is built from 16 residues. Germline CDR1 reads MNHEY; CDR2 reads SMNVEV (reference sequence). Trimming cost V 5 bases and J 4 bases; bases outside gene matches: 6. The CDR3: CASSPTSGRASDTQYF. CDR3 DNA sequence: TGTGCCAGCAGTCCAACTAGCGGGAGGGCGTCAGATACGCAGTATTTT.

This CDR3 reads CASSEAQGSLQPQHF. CDR3 DNA sequence: TGTGCCAGCAGTGAAGCGCAGGGGAGTTTGCAGCCCCAGCATTTT. The J gene is TRBJ1-5, the V gene TRBV6-1; D is perhaps TRBD1 (6 bases). The V gene's germline CDR1 is MNHNS and CDR2 SASEGT. CDR3 length equals 15 residues. V lost 0 bases, J lost 7 bases, and 13 bases lay in between.

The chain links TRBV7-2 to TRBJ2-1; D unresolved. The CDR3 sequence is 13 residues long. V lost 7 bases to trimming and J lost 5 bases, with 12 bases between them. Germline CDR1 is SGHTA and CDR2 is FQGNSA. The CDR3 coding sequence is TGTGCCAGCACCCCCTCAGCGAACAATGAGCAGTTCTTC. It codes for CASTPSANNEQFF.

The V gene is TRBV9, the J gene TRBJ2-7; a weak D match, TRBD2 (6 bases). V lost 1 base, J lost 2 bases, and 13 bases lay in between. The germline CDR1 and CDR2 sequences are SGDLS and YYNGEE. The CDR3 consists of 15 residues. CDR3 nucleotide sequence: TGTGCCAGCAGCGTATCCGGGACTTACCCCTACGAGCAGTACTTC. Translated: CASSVSGTYPYEQYF.

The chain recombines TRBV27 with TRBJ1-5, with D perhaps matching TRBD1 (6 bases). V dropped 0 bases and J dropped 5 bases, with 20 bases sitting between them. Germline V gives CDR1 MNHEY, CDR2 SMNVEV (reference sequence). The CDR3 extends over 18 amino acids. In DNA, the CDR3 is TGTGCCAGCAGTTTATCGGTCAGGGGTTTGGGTGCGGATCAGCCCCAGCATTTT. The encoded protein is CASSLSVRGLGADQPQHF.

The CDR3 DNA reads as TGCGCCAGCAGGTTAGAACTAGCGCCCTACAATGAGCAGTTCTTC. This codes for CASRLELAPYNEQFF. The chain couples TRBV4-3 to TRBJ2-1; 7 positions match TRBD2. The CDR3 has 15 amino acids. Germline V gene lookup returns CDR1 LGHNA and CDR2 YSLEER. V trimming: 6 bases; J trimming: 2 bases; junction bases outside the gene matches: 7.

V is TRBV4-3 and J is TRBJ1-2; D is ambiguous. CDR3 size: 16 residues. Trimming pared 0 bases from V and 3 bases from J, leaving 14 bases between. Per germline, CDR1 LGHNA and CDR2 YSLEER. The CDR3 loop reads CASSQDRYTAYYGYTF. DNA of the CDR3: TGCGCCAGCAGCCAAGATCGCTACACAGCTTACTATGGCTACACCTTC.

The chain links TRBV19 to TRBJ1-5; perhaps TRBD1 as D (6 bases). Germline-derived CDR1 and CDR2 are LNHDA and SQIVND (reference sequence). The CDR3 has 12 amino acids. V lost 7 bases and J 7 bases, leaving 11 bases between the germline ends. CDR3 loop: CASTSGGQPQHF. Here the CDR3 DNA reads TGTGCCAGTACCAGCGGGGGCCAGCCCCAGCATTTT. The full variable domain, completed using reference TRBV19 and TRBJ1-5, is DGGITQSPKYLFRKEGQNVTLSCEQNLNHDAMYWYRQDPGQGLRLIYYSQIVNDFQKGDIAEGYSVSREKKESFPLTVTSAQKNPTAFYLCASTSGGQPQHFGDGTRLSIL.

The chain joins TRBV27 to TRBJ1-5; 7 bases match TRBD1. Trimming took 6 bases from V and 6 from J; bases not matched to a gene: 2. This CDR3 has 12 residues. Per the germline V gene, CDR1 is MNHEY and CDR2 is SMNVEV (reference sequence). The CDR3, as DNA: TGTGCCAGCAGATCAGGGGGTCAGCCCCAGCATTTT. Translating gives CASRSGGQPQHF.

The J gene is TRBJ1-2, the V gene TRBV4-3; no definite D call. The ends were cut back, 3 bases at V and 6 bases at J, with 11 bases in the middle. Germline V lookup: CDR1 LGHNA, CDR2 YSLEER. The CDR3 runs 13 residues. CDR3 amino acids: CASSHPSAHGYTF. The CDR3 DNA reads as TGCGCCAGCAGCCACCCCTCAGCGCATGGCTACACCTTC.

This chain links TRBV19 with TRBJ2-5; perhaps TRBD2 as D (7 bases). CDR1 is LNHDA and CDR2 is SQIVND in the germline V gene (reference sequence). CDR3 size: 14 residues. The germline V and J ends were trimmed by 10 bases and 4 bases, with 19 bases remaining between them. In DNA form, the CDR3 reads TGTGCCACCAGTAAGGGGGGGCGCCGAGAGACCCAGTACTTC. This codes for CATSKGGRRETQYF.